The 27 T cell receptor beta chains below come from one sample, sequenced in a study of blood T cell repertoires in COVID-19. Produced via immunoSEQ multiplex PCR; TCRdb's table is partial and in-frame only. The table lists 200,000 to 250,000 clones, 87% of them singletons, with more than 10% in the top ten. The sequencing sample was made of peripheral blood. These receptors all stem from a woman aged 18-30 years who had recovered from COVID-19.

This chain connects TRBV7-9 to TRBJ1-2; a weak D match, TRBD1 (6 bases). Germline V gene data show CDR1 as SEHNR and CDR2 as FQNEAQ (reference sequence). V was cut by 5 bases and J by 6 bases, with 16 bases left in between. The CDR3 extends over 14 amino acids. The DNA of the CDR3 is TGTGCCAGCAGCGATAGAGGAGACAGGCATGGCTACACCTTC. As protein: CASSDRGDRHGYTF.

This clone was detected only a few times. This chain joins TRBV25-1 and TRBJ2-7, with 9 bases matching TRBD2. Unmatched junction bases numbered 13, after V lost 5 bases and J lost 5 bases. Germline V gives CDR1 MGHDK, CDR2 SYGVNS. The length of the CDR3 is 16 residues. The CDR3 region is CASSPLAGEALNEQYF. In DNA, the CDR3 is TGTGCCAGCAGTCCATTAGCGGGAGAGGCTCTGAACGAGCAGTACTTC.

The CDR3: CASSLETGFEQYF. DNA of the CDR3: TGTGCCAGCAGCCTAGAGACAGGGTTCGAGCAGTACTTC. The chain is built from TRBV12-3 or TRBV12-4 and TRBJ2-7; the match to TRBD1 covers 7 bases. Unmatched junction bases numbered 8, after V lost 6 bases and J lost 6 bases. CDR3 size: 13 residues.

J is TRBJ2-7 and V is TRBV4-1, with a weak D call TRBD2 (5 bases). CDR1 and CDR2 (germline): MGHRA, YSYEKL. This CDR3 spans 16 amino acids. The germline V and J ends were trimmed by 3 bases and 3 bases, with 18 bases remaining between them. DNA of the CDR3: TGCGCCAGCAGCCAGGTCTGGACTTCTACCAACTACGAGCAGTACTTC. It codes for CASSQVWTSTNYEQYF.

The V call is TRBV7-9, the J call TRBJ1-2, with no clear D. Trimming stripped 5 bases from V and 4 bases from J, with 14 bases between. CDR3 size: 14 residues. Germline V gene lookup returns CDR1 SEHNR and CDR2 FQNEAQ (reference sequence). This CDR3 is CASSPTPTSYGYTF. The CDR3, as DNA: TGTGCCAGCAGCCCTACACCGACATCCTATGGCTACACCTTC.

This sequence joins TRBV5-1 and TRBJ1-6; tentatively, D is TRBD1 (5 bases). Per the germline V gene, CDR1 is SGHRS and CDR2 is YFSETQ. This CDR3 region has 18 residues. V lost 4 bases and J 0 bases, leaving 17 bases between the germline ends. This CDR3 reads CASSQGLRSSSYNSPLHF. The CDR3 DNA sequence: TGCGCCAGCAGCCAGGGACTGAGAAGTTCCTCCTATAATTCACCCCTCCACTTT. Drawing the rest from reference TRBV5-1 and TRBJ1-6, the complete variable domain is KAGVTQTPRYLIKTRGQQVTLSCSPISGHRSVSWYQQTPGQGLQFLFEYFSETQRNKGNFPGRFSGRQFSNSRSEMNVSTLELGDSALYLCASSQGLRSSSYNSPLHFGNGTRLTVT.

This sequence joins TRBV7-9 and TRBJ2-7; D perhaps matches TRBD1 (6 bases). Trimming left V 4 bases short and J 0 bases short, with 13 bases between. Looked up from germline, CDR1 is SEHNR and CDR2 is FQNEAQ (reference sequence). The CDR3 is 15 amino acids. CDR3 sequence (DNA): TGTGCCAGCAGCTCAGGGGCCTCGAGCTCCTACGAGCAGTACTTC. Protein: CASSSGASSSYEQYF.

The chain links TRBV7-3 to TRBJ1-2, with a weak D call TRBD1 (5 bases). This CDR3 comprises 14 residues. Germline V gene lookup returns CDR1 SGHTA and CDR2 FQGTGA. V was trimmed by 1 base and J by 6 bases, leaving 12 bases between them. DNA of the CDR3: TGTGCCAGCAGCTTAATAGGGGATGGCCATGGCTACACCTTC. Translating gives CASSLIGDGHGYTF. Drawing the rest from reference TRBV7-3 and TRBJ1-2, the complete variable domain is GAGVSQTPSNKVTEKGKYVELRCDPISGHTALYWYRQSLGQGPEFLIYFQGTGAADDSGLPNDRFFAVRPEGSVSTLKIQRTERGDSAVYLCASSLIGDGHGYTFGSGTRLTVV.

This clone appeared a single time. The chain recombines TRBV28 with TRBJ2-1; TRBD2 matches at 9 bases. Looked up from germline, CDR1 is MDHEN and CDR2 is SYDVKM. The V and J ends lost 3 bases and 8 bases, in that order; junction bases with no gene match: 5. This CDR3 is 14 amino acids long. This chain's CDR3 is CASSFRSGSHEQFF. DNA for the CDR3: TGTGCCAGCAGTTTTCGTAGCGGGAGTCATGAGCAGTTCTTC. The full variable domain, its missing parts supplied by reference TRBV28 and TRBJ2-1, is DVKVTQSSRYLVKRTGEKVFLECVQDMDHENMFWYRQDPGLGLRLIYFSYDVKMKEKGDIPEGYSVSREKKERFSLILESASTNQTSMYLCASSFRSGSHEQFFGPGTRLTVL.

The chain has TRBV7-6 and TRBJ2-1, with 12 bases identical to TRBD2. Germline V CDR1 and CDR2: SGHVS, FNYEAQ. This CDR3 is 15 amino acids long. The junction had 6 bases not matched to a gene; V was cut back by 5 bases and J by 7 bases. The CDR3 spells CASSPSGRAGNEQFF. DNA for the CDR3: TGTGCCAGCAGCCCTAGCGGGAGGGCCGGTAATGAGCAGTTCTTC.

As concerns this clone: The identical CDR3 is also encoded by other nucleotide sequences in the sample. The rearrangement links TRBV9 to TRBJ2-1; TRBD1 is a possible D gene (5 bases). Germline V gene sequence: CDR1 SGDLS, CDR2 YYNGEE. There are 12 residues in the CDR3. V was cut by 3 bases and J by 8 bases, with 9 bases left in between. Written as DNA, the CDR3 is TGTGCCAGCAGCGCCCAGGGATATGAGCAGTTCTTC. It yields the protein CASSAQGYEQFF.

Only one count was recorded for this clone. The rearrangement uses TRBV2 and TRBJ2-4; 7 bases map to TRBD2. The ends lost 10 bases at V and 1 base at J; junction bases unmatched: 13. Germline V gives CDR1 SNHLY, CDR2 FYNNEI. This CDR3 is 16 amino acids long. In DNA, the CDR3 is TGTGCCACCACAATAGGGGAGGGGTGGGCCAAAAACATTCAGTACTTC. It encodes CATTIGEGWAKNIQYF.

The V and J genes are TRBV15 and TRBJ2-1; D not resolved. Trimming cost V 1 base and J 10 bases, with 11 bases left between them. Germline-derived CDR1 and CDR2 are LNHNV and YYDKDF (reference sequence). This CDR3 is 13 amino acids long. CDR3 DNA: TGTGCCACCAGCAGAGCCCAAGCTTTGGAGCAGTTCTTC. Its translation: CATSRAQALEQFF.

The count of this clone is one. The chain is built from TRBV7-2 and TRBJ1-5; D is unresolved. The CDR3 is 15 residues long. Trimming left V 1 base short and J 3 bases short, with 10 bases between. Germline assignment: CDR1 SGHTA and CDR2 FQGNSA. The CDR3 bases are TGTGCCAGCAGCTTAGGACACTCCATCAATCAGCCCCAGCATTTT. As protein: CASSLGHSINQPQHF.

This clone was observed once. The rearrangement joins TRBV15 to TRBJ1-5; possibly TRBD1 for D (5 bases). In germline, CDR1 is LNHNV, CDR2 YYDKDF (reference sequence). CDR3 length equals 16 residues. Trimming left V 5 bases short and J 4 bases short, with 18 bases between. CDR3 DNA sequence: TGTGCCACCAGCCGGGAGGGCAGGGAATGGAATCAGCCCCAGCATTTT. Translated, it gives CATSREGREWNQPQHF.

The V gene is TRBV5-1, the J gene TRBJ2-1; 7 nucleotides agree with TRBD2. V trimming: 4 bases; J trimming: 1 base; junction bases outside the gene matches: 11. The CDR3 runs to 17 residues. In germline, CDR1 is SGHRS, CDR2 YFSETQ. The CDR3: CASSRGGGRQSYNEQFF. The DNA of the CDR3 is TGCGCCAGCAGCCGGGGAGGCGGGAGACAATCCTACAATGAGCAGTTCTTC.

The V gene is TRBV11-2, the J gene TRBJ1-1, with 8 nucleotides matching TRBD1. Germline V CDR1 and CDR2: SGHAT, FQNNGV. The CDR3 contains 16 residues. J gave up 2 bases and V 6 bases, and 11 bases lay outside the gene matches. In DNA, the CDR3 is TGTGCCAGCAGTCCAAGGGCAGGGGGCCTAAACACTGAAGCTTTCTTT. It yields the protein CASSPRAGGLNTEAFF.

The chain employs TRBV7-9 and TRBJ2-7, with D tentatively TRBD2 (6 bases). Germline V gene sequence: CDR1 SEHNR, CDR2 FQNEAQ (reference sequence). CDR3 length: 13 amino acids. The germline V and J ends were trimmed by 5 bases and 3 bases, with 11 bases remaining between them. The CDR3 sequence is CASSRLGGYEQYF. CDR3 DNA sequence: TGTGCCAGCAGCCGTTTGGGGGGCTACGAGCAGTACTTC.

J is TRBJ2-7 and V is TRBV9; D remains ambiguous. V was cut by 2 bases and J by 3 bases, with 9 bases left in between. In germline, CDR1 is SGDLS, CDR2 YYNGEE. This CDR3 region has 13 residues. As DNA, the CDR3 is TGTGCCAGCAGCGTCGCGGTAGGCTACGAGCAGTACTTC. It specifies CASSVAVGYEQYF.

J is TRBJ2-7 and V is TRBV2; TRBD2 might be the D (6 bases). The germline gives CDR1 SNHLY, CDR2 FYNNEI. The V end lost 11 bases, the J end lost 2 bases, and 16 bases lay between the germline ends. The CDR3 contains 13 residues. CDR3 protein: CAGRGVGAYEQYF. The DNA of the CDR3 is TGTGCCGGGCGGGGAGTAGGGGCCTACGAGCAGTACTTC.

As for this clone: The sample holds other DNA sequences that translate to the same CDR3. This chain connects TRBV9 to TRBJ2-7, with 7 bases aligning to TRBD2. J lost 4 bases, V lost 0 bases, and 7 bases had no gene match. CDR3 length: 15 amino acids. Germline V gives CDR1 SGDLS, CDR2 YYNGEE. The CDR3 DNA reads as TGTGCCAGCAGCGTAGAGGGCGGGAGTAGTTACGAGCAGTACTTC. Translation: CASSVEGGSSYEQYF.

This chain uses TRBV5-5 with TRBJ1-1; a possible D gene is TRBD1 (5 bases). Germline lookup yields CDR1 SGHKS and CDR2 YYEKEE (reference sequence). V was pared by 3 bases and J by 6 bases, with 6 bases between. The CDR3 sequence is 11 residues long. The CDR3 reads CASSSRAEAFF. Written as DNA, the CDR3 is TGTGCCAGCAGCTCCAGGGCTGAAGCTTTCTTT. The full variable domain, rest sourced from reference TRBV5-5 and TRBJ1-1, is DAGVTQSPTHLIKTRGQQVTLRCSPISGHKSVSWYQQVLGQGPQFIFQYYEKEERGRGNFPDRFSARQFPNYSSELNVNALLLGDSALYLCASSSRAEAFFGQGTRLTVV.

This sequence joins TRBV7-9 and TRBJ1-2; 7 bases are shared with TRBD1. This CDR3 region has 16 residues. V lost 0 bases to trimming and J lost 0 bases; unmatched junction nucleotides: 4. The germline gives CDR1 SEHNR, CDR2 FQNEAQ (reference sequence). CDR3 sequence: CASSLAGQLTNYGYTF. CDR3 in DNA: TGTGCCAGCAGCTTAGCGGGACAGCTTACTAACTATGGCTACACCTTC.

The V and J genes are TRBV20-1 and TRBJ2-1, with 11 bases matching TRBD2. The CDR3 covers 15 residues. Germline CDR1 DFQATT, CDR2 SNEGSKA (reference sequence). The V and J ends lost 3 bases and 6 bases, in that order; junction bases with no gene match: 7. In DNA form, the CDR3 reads TGCAGTGCTAGTGTAATAGCGGGAGGGGGCAATGAGCAGTTCTTC. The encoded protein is CSASVIAGGGNEQFF.

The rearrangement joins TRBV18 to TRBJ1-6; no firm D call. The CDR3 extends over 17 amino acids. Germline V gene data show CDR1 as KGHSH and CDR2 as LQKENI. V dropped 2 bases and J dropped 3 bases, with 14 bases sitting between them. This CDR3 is CASSPIYLGDYNSPLHF. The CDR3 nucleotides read TGTGCCAGCTCACCAATCTATCTGGGAGACTATAATTCACCCCTCCACTTT.

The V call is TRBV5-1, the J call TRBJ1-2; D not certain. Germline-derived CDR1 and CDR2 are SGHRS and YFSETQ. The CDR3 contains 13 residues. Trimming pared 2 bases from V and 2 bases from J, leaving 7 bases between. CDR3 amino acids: CASSFAGNYGYTF. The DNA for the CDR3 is TGCGCCAGCAGCTTTGCGGGGAACTATGGCTACACCTTC.

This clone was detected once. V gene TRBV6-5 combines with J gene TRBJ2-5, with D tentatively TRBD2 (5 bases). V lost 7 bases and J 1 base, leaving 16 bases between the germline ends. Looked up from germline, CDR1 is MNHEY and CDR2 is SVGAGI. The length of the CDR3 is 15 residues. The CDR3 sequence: CASTLEPSFQETQYF. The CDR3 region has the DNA TGTGCCAGCACCCTTGAACCTAGCTTCCAAGAGACCCAGTACTTC.